The TCR beta chain described here comes from a study of CD8 T cells in Susac syndrome. The multiple sclerosis controls were treatment-naive patients, and their relapsing-remitting disease was stable or active. CD8+ and CD4+ T cells were negatively isolated; TEMRA cells were FACS-enriched. Reverse transcription of about 0.45 to 1 ug RNA was performed with random hexamers. TCRdb independently ran MiXCR on the immunoSEQ multiplex PCR reads; one entry per CDR3 protein. The table shows approximately 200,000 distinct CDR3 sequences, with about 90% occurring only once. CDR3 size: 11 residues. V shed 4 bases and J shed 5 bases, with 5 bases lying between them. Looked up from germline, CDR1 is SGDLS and CDR2 is YYNGEE.

The specimen was CD8+ T cells from PBMCs. The chain combines TRBV9 with TRBJ2-3; D gene ambiguous. The sequence derives from a human donor with multiple sclerosis. CDR3 DNA sequence: TGTGCCAGCAGCAAGGGAGATACGCAGTATTTT. Encoded protein: CASSKGDTQYF.